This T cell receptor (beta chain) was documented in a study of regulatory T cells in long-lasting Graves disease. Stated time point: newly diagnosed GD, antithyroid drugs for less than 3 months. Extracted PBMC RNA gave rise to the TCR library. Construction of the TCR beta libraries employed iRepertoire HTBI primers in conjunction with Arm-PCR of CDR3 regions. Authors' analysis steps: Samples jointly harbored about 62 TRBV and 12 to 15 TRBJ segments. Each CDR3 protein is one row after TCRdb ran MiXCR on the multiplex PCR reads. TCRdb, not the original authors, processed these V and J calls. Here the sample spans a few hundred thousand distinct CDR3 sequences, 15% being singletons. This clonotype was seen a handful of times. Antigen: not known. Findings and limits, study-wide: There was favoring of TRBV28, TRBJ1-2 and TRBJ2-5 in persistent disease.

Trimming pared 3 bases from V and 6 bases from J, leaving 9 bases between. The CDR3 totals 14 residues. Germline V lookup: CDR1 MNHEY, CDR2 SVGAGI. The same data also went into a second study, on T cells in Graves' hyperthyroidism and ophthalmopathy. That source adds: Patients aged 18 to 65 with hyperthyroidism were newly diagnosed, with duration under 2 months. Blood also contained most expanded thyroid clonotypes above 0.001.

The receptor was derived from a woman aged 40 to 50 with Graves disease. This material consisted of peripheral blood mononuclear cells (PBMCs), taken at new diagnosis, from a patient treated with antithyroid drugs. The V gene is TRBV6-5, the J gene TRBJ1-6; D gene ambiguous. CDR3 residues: CASSYRQRNSPLHF. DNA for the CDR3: TGTGCCAGCAGTTATAGGCAGCGTAATTCACCCCTCCACTTT.